This TCR beta chain comes out of a study of CXCR3-negative and CXCR3-positive naive CD8 T cells. Per germline, CDR1 SGDLS and CDR2 YYNGEE. This CDR3 comprises 15 residues. Notes on the study in general: The study found more hydrophobic TRB CDR3s in CXCR3-positive naive cells than in CXCR3-negative naive cells.

UMI-tagged TRB cDNA libraries were built via 5' RACE. No DNA is given; TCRdb re-called the 5' RACE reads and lists each CDR3 protein once. This table holds some 130,000 distinct CDR3 sequences. For this clonotype: Its antigen is not known.

The receptor's source is a human donor in good health. Some clones in this sample may be carry-over from other donors' samples. Sequences were obtained from naive CXCR3+ CD8+ T cells from blood. Specified subset: CD45RO-CCR7+CD27+CD95- naive CD8+ T cells expressing CXCR3 (TNR3+). V and J are TRBV9 and TRBJ1-1. CDR3 loop: CASSVGSGMNTEAFF.